Listed below are T cell receptor beta chains from one sample, sequenced in a study of blood T cell repertoires in COVID-19. The protocol was immunoSEQ multiplex PCR, while the TCRdb copy is restricted to in-frame clones and leaves out a portion. The sample has a few hundred thousand clones; around 80% are singletons. Sequenced: peripheral blood. The receptors were sampled from an elderly woman with acute or convalescent COVID-19. Each CDR3 is given with its conserved first and last residue. D genes are given only for firm matches. Clone size is given for some rows only: seen once, a few or many times, or a class if the clone is expanded.

V gene: TRBV7-2
J gene: TRBJ2-7
D gene: .
clone size: .
CDR3 protein: CASSSTRGYEQYF
CDR3 DNA: TGTGCCAGCAGCTCGACCAGGGGTTACGAGCAGTACTTC

V gene: TRBV4-3
J gene: TRBJ1-2
D gene: TRBD1
clone size: .
CDR3 protein: CASSQDPFDRAMGYTF
CDR3 DNA: TGCGCCAGCAGCCAAGATCCATTTGACAGGGCTATGGGCTACACCTTC

V gene: TRBV7-2
J gene: TRBJ1-5
D gene: .
clone size: .
CDR3 protein: CASSLEGGGDGHF
CDR3 DNA: TGTGCCAGCAGCTTAGAAGGGGGGGGCGACGGGCATTTT

V gene: TRBV2
J gene: TRBJ1-3
D gene: .
clone size: .
CDR3 protein: CASRAAGNTIYF
CDR3 DNA: TGTGCCAGCAGGGCAGCTGGAAACACCATATATTTT

V gene: TRBV7-6
J gene: TRBJ2-7
D gene: TRBD2
clone size: .
CDR3 protein: CASSLVPIGTSGQRPYEQYF
CDR3 DNA: TGTGCCAGCAGCTTAGTACCGATTGGAACTAGCGGGCAGAGGCCCTACGAGCAGTACTTC

V gene: TRBV28
J gene: TRBJ2-7
D gene: TRBD1
clone size: few
CDR3 protein: CASSVSGQGDHEQYF
CDR3 DNA: TGTGCCAGCAGTGTTTCGGGACAGGGGGACCACGAGCAGTACTTC

V gene: TRBV5-8
J gene: TRBJ1-5
D gene: .
clone size: .
CDR3 protein: CASSLATVSNQPQHF
CDR3 DNA: TGTGCCAGCAGCTTGGCGACAGTTAGCAATCAGCCCCAGCATTTT

V gene: TRBV28
J gene: TRBJ2-5
D gene: TRBD2
clone size: .
CDR3 protein: CASSPGTSEHQETQYF
CDR3 DNA: TGTGCCAGCAGCCCCGGGACTAGCGAACACCAAGAGACCCAGTACTTC

V gene: TRBV6-4
J gene: TRBJ1-2
D gene: TRBD1
clone size: .
CDR3 protein: CASRNRTGGYGYTF
CDR3 DNA: TGTGCCAGCAGAAATAGGACAGGAGGGTATGGCTACACCTTC

V gene: TRBV11-3
J gene: TRBJ2-1
D gene: .
clone size: .
CDR3 protein: CASSERAVSYNEQFF
CDR3 DNA: TGTGCCAGCAGCGAACGAGCGGTCTCCTACAATGAGCAGTTCTTC

V gene: TRBV7-7
J gene: TRBJ2-3
D gene: TRBD2
clone size: .
CDR3 protein: CASSPGLAGGTDTQYF
CDR3 DNA: TGTGCTAGCAGCCCGGGACTAGCGGGGGGCACAGATACGCAGTATTTT

V gene: TRBV6-5
J gene: TRBJ2-3
D gene: .
clone size: .
CDR3 protein: CASSLLVASTDTQYF
CDR3 DNA: TGTGCCAGCAGTTTACTAGTCGCTAGCACAGATACGCAGTATTTT

V gene: TRBV19
J gene: TRBJ1-5
D gene: TRBD1
clone size: .
CDR3 protein: CASSRDRGEPRGQPQHF
CDR3 DNA: TGTGCCAGTAGTAGAGACAGGGGGGAACCGCGTGGCCAGCCCCAGCATTTT

V gene: TRBV19
J gene: TRBJ1-2
D gene: .
clone size: .
CDR3 protein: CASSPQRDSLYGYTF
CDR3 DNA: TGTGCCAGTAGTCCGCAGCGAGACAGTCTCTATGGCTACACCTTC

V gene: TRBV11-1
J gene: TRBJ2-5
D gene: .
clone size: .
CDR3 protein: CASSPPLARETQYF
CDR3 DNA: TGTGCCAGCAGCCCCCCCCTAGCGAGAGAGACCCAGTACTTC

V gene: TRBV25-1
J gene: TRBJ1-2
D gene: .
clone size: .
CDR3 protein: CASSIVRGTGYTF
CDR3 DNA: TGTGCCAGCAGTATAGTCCGGGGTACGGGCTACACCTTC

V gene: TRBV10-3
J gene: TRBJ1-4
D gene: .
clone size: .
CDR3 protein: CAISDPFSGKLFF
CDR3 DNA: TGTGCCATCAGTGATCCTTTCAGCGGAAAACTGTTTTTT

V gene: TRBV9
J gene: TRBJ1-4
D gene: TRBD1
clone size: .
CDR3 protein: CASSGGTGANEKLFF
CDR3 DNA: TGTGCCAGCAGCGGAGGGACAGGGGCTAATGAAAAACTGTTTTTT

V gene: TRBV25-1
J gene: TRBJ1-6
D gene: .
clone size: .
CDR3 protein: CASSGLEAYNSPLHF
CDR3 DNA: TGTGCCAGCAGTGGGCTCGAGGCCTATAATTCACCCCTCCACTTT

V gene: TRBV4-3
J gene: TRBJ2-2
D gene: .
clone size: .
CDR3 protein: CASSQGPGGELFF
CDR3 DNA: TGCGCCAGCAGCCAAGGACCGGGCGGGGAGCTGTTTTTT

V gene: TRBV5-1
J gene: TRBJ1-2
D gene: TRBD1
clone size: .
CDR3 protein: CASGDRVGGYTF
CDR3 DNA: TGCGCCAGCGGTGACAGGGTTGGTGGCTACACCTTC

V gene: TRBV14
J gene: TRBJ2-7
D gene: TRBD1
clone size: .
CDR3 protein: CASSRQGVYEQYF
CDR3 DNA: TGTGCCAGCAGCCGACAGGGGGTCTACGAGCAGTACTTC

V gene: TRBV6-5
J gene: TRBJ1-6
D gene: TRBD1
clone size: .
CDR3 protein: CASRETGPYNSPLHF
CDR3 DNA: TGTGCCAGCAGAGAGACAGGGCCCTATAATTCACCCCTCCACTTT

V gene: TRBV30
J gene: TRBJ2-6
D gene: .
clone size: .
CDR3 protein: CAWRRGDPPGANVLTF
CDR3 DNA: TGTGCCTGGAGGCGCGGGGACCCCCCTGGGGCCAACGTCCTGACTTTC

V gene: TRBV6-5
J gene: TRBJ2-1
D gene: .
clone size: .
CDR3 protein: CASTETGSNEQFF
CDR3 DNA: TGTGCCAGCACGGAGACAGGAAGCAATGAGCAGTTCTTC

V gene: TRBV14
J gene: TRBJ2-3
D gene: TRBD1
clone size: .
CDR3 protein: CASGGQGADTQYF
CDR3 DNA: TGTGCCAGCGGAGGACAGGGGGCAGATACGCAGTATTTT

V gene: TRBV27
J gene: TRBJ1-4
D gene: TRBD1
clone size: .
CDR3 protein: CASRPRQGANEKLFF
CDR3 DNA: TGTGCCAGCAGGCCCCGACAGGGGGCGAATGAAAAACTGTTTTTT

V gene: TRBV6-5
J gene: TRBJ2-7
D gene: TRBD2
clone size: few
CDR3 protein: CASSYSSGRDYEQYF
CDR3 DNA: TGTGCCAGCAGTTACTCGTCCGGGAGGGATTACGAGCAGTACTTC

V gene: TRBV2
J gene: TRBJ2-4
D gene: TRBD2
clone size: .
CDR3 protein: CASTLAGGQGIIQYF
CDR3 DNA: TGTGCCAGCACTTTAGCGGGGGGGCAAGGGATCATTCAGTACTTC

V gene: TRBV5-1
J gene: TRBJ2-4
D gene: TRBD1
clone size: .
CDR3 protein: CASSMGFGQEDKNIQYF
CDR3 DNA: TGCGCCAGCAGCATGGGGTTTGGACAGGAAGATAAAAACATTCAGTACTTC

V gene: TRBV19
J gene: TRBJ1-6
D gene: TRBD1
clone size: once
CDR3 protein: CASSIGDDRGLGSPLHF
CDR3 DNA: TGTGCCAGTAGTATAGGGGACGACAGGGGATTAGGTTCACCCCTCCACTTT

V gene: TRBV14
J gene: TRBJ1-5
D gene: TRBD1
clone size: .
CDR3 protein: CASSQVQGYRGSGNQPQHF
CDR3 DNA: TGTGCCAGCAGCCAGGTACAGGGGTACAGGGGATCCGGCAATCAGCCCCAGCATTTT

V gene: TRBV6-1
J gene: TRBJ1-4
D gene: TRBD1
clone size: .
CDR3 protein: CASSETGQGYEKLFF
CDR3 DNA: TGTGCCAGCAGTGAAACCGGACAGGGCTACGAAAAACTGTTTTTT